The source of this T cell receptor (beta chain) is a study of CD8+CD57+ T cells in acquired aplastic anemia (dated by TCRdb to the late 2010s). For the study in its entirety: A mean of around 3.3 ug of DNA, ranging from about 0.2 to 27.4 ug, was extracted from sorted CD4+ and CD8+ cells. A CD8+CD57+ expansion meant a frequency higher than the mean frequency seen in healthy subjects. Broader findings and caveats from the paper: CD8+ Simpson's diversity did not differ significantly between patients and healthy controls (P=0.060). Around 27 CD8+ CDR3 sequences were shared between patients and controls but appeared highly expressed in patients and within their immunodominant clones.

The CDR3 holds 14 amino acids from the cysteine to the phenylalanine. Of all the DNA, just the CDR3 is kept, 42 bases in frame from base 1. Clipping removes 0 bases from V and 7 bases from J, with 3 as the unmatched junction base count. Via the germline V gene (reference sequence), CDR1 is GTSNPN and CDR2 SVGIG. Genomic DNA served as template for TCR beta VDJ combination and CDR3 sequence profiling. An Illumina HiSeq 2000 was the platform used for TCR repertoire sequencing. In the authors' own workflow: TRBV/TRBJ rearrangement plots, CDR3 size and DJ length profiles, and Simpson's diversity index were used to evaluate the repertoires. Whichever DNA sequence was most abundant in the deep sequencing data was defined as the immunodominant clone. CDR3 amino acid sequences were checked for sharing between subjects and were compared against published repertoires and the VDJdb database. The raw public data were reprocessed by TCRdb itself: fastp quality trimming at Q25, MiXCR clonotype calling, in-frame beta chains only. Entries that share a CDR3 protein sequence are merged under the most common genes and DNA. The V and J calls reflect TCRdb's pipeline rather than the authors' work. A total of around 500,000 distinct CDR3 sequences appear in this sample, under 40% of them only once. The ten largest clones represent under 0.95% of the sample.

Patients chosen for sequencing had shown expansion of CD8+CD57+ cells by flow cytometry. Every patient had severe acquired aplastic anemia, diagnosed using the International Study of Aplastic Anemia and Agranulocytosis and Camitta criteria. No patient had received any therapy when blood was sampled. In the study, sorted CD4+ and CD8+ blood T cells from patients with severe aplastic anemia and from healthy subjects underwent deep sequencing of TCR repertoires. Patients were enrolled under clinicaltrials.gov protocols 00001620, 01623167, 00001397, 00071045, 00081523 and 00961064 in the USA. Ficoll-Paque density gradient centrifugation was used to isolate peripheral blood mononuclear cells. Before DNA extraction, CD4+ and CD8+ T cells were sorted by FACS or by magnetic beads. As concerns this clonotype: Its antigen is still unknown. Base qualities are missing; no much larger clone stands one base away.

Sequenced: sorted CD4+, CD8+, or CD8+CD57+ T cells (not recorded which) from PBMCs. The sequence joins TRBV30 to TRBJ1-6, with TRBD1 matching 7 junction bases. This receptor was identified in a human donor with aplastic anemia. The encoded CDR3 is CAWSVGRGNSPLHF. The DNA reads TGTGCCTGGAGTGTAGGCAGGGGGAATTCACCCCTCCACTTT.